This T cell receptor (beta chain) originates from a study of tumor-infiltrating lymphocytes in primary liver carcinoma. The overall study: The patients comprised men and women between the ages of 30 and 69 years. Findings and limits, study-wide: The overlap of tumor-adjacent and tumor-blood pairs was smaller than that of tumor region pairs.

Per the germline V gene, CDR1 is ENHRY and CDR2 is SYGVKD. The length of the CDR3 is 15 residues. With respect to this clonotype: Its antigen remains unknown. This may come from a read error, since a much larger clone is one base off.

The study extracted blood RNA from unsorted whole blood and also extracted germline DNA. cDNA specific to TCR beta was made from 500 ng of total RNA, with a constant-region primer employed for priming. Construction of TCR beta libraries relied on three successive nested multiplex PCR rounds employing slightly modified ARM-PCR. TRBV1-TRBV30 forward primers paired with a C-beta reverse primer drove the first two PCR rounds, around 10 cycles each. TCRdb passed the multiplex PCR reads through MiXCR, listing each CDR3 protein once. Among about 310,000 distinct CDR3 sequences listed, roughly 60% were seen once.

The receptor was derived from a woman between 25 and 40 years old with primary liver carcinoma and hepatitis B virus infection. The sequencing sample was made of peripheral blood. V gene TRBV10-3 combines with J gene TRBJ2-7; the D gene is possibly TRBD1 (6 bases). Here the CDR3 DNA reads TGTTCCATCAGTGAACAGGGTTGGAGTTTTTACGAGCAGTACTTC. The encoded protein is CSISEQGWSFYEQYF.